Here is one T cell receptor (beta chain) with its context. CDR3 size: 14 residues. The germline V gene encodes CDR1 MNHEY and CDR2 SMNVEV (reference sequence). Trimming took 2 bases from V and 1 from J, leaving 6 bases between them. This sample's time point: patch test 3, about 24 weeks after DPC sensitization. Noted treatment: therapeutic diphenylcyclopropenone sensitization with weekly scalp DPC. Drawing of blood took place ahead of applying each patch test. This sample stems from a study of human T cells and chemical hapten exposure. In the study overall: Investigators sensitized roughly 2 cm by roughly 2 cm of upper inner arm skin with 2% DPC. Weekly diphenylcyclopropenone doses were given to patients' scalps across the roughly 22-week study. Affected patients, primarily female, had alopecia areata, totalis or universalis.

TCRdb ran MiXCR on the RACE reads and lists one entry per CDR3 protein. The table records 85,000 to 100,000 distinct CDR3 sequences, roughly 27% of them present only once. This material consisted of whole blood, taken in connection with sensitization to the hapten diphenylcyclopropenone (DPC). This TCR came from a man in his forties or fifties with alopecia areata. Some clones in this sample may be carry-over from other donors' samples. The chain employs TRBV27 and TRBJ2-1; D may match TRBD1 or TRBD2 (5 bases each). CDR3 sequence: CASSLGGSYNEQFF. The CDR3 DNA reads TGTGCCAGCAGTTTAGGGGGATCCTACAATGAGCAGTTCTTC.